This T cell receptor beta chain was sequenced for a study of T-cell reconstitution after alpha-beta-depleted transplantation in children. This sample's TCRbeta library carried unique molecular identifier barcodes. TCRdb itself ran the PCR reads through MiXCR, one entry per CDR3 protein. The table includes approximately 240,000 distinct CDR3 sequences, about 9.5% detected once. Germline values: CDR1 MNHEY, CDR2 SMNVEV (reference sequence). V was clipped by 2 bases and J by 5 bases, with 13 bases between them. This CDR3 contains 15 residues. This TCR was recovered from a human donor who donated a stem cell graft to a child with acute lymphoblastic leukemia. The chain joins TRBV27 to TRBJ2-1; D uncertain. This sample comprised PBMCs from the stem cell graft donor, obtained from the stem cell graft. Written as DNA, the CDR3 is TGTGCCAGCAGTTTAGGAAAAGGCGGCCACAATGAGCAGTTCTTC. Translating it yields CASSLGKGGHNEQFF.